This T cell receptor beta chain was obtained from a study of cytomegalovirus exposure and HLA in healthy donors. The CDR3 is 15 residues long. Germline lookup yields CDR1 MDHEN and CDR2 SYDVKM. V lost 3 bases and J lost 2; bases outside the gene matches: 3. PCR used 60 Vbeta primers and 13 Jbeta primers. Assay used: immunoSEQ multiplex PCR; TCRdb lists only in-frame clones, some missing. This repertoire shows about 170,000 clones, around 78% found once; its top ten account for roughly 0.76%. The V and J genes are TRBV28 and TRBJ1-4, with 7 bases identical to TRBD1. Sample: PBMCs. This clonotype was sampled from a female donor in good health and CMV-seronegative. DNA of the CDR3: TGTGCCAGCAGTTTCCCGACAGGGACTAATGAAAAACTGTTTTTT. Its protein is CASSFPTGTNEKLFF.